The source of this T cell receptor (beta chain) is a study of CD8 T cells in ankylosing spondylitis. Study findings and constraints: Relatively scarce in peripheral blood, disease-linked clones were CD8+.

The CDR3 is made up of 13 amino acids. In germline, CDR1 is SEHNR, CDR2 FQNEAQ (reference sequence). Trimming pared 4 bases from V and 1 base from J, leaving 8 bases between. Concerning this clonotype itself: The antigen is unknown.

Researchers built TCR beta libraries using quantitative 5'-RACE with molecular barcodes. MiXCR was run by TCRdb on the 5' RACE reads, yielding one entry per CDR3 protein. Of some 200,000 distinct CDR3 sequences listed, more than 25% are singletons. The TCR was taken from a male donor with ankylosing spondylitis or in good health (not recorded which). The chain combines TRBV7-9 with TRBJ2-7; possibly TRBD1 for D (6 bases). Sequencing used blood, either unsorted or a sorted T cell fraction (not recorded which). CDR3: CASSSTGSYEQYF. The CDR3 coding sequence is TGTGCCAGCAGCTCGACAGGATCCTACGAGCAGTACTTC.